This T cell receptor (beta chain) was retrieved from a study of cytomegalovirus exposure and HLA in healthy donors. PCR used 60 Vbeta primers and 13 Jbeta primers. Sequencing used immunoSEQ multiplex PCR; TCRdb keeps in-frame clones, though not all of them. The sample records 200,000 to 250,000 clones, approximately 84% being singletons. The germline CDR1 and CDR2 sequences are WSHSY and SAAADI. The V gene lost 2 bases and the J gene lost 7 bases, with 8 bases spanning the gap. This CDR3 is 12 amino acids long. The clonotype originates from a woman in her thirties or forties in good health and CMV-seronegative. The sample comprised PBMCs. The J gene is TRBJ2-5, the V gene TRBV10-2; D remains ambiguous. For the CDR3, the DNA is TGCGCCAGCAGTGAGGTACGAGGGACCCAGTACTTC. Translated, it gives CASSEVRGTQYF.